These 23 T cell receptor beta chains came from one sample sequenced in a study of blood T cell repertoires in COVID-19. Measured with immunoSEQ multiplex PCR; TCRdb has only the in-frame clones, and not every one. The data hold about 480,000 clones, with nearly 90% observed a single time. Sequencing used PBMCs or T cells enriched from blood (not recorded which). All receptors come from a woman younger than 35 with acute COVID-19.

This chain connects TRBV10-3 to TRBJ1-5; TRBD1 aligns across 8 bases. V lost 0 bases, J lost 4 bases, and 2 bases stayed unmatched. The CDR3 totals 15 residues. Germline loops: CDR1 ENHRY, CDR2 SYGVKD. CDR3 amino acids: CAISESTGGNQPQHF. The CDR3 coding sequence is TGTGCCATCAGTGAGTCTACAGGGGGGAATCAGCCCCAGCATTTT.

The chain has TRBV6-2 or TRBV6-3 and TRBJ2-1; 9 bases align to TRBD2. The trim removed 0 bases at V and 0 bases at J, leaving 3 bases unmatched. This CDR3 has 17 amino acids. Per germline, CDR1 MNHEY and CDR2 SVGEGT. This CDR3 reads CASSYSATSGSYNEQFF. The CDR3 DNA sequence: TGTGCCAGCAGTTACTCAGCGACTAGCGGCTCCTACAATGAGCAGTTCTTC.

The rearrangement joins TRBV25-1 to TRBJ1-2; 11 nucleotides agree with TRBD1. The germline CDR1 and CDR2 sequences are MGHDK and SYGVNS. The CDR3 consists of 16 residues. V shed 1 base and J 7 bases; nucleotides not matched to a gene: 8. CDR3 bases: TGTGCCAGCAGTGAATGGCAGGGGACAGGGGGACCTGGCTACACCTTC. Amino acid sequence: CASSEWQGTGGPGYTF.

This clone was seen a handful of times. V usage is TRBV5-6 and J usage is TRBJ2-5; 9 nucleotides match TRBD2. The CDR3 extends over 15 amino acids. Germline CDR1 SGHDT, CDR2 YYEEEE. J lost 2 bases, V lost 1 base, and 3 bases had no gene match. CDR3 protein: CASSLSLAGQETQYF. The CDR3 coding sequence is TGTGCCAGCAGCTTGAGTCTAGCGGGACAAGAGACCCAGTACTTC.

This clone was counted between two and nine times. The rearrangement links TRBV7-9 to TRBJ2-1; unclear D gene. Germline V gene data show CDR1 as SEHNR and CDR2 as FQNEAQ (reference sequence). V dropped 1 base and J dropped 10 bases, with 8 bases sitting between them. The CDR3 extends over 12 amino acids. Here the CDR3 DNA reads TGTGCCAGCAGCTTAGTCCCGGTGGAGCAGTTCTTC. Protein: CASSLVPVEQFF. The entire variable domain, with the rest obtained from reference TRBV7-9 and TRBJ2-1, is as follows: DTGVSQNPRHKITKRGQNVTFRCDPISEHNRLYWYRQTLGQGPEFLTYFQNEAQLEKSRLLSDRFSAERPKGSFSTLEIQRTEQGDSAMYLCASSLVPVEQFFGPGTRLTVL.

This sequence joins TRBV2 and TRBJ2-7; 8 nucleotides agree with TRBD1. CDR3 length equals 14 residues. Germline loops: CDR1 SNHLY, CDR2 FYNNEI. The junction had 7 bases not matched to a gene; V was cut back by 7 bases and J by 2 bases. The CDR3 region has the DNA TGTGCCAGCACCGGGACAGGTTTTACCTACGAGCAGTACTTC. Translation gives CASTGTGFTYEQYF.

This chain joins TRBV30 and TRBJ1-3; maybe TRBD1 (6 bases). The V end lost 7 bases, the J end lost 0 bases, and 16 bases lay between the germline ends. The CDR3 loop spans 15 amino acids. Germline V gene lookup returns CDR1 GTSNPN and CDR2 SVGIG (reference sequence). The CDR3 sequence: CAYSRGSRSGNTIYF. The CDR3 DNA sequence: TGTGCCTATTCAAGGGGGAGCCGCTCTGGAAACACCATATATTTT.

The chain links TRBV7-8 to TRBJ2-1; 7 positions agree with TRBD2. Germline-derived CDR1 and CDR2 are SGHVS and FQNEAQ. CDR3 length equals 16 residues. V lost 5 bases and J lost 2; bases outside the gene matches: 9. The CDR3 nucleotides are TGTGCCAGCAGCCGAGGGCTAGCGGAACCCTACAATGAGCAGTTCTTC. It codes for CASSRGLAEPYNEQFF.

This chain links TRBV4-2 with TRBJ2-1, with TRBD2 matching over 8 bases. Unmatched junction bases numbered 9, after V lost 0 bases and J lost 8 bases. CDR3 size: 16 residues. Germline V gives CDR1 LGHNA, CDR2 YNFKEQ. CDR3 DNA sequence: TGTGCCAGCAGCCAAGATCTTGGCGGGGGGTGGGATGAGCAGTTCTTC. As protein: CASSQDLGGGWDEQFF.

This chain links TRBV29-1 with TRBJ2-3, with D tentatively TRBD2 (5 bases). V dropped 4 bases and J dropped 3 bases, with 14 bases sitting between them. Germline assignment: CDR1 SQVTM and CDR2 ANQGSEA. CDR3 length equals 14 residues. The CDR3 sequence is CSVVWFGGTDTQYF. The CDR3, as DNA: TGCAGCGTTGTGTGGTTTGGAGGAACAGATACGCAGTATTTT.

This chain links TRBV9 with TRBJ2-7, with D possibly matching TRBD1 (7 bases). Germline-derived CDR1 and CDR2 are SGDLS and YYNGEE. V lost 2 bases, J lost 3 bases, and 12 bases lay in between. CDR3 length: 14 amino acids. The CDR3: CASSVAGGNYEQYF. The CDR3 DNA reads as TGTGCCAGCAGCGTTGCAGGGGGGAACTACGAGCAGTACTTC.

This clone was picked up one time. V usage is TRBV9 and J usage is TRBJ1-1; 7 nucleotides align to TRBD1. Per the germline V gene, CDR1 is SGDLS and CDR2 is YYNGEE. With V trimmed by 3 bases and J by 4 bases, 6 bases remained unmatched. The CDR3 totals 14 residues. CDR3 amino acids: CASSARGPGTEAFF. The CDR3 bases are TGTGCCAGCAGCGCAAGGGGGCCGGGCACTGAAGCTTTCTTT.

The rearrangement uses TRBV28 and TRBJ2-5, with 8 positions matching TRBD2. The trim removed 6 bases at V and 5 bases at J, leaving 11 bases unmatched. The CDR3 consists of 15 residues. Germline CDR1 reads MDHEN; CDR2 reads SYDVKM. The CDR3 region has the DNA TGTGCCAGCAGCGGGGGGGCGGCCAATCGGGAGACCCAGTACTTC. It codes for CASSGGAANRETQYF.

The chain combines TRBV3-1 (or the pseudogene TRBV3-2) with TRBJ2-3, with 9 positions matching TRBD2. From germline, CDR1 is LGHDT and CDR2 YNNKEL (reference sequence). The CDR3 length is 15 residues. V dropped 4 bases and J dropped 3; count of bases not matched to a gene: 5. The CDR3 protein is CASSRRLAVTDTQYF. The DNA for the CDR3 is TGTGCCAGCAGCCGGCGACTAGCGGTAACAGATACGCAGTATTTT.

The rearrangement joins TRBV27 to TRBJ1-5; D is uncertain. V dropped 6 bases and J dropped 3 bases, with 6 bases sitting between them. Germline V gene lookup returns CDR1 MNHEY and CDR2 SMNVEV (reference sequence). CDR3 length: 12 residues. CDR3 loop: CASSGNNQPQHF. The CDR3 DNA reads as TGTGCCAGCAGCGGTAACAATCAGCCCCAGCATTTT.

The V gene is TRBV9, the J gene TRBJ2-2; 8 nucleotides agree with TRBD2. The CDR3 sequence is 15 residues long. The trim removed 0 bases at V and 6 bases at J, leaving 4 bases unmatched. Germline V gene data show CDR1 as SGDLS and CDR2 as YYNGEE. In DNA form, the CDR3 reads TGTGCCAGCAGCGTAGCTCGCGGGAGGCCCGGGGAGCTGTTTTTT. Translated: CASSVARGRPGELFF.

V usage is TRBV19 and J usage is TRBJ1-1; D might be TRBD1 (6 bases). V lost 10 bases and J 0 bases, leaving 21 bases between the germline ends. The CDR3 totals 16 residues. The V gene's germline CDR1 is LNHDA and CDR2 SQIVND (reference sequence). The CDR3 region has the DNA TGTGCCAATCATAAGCCACAGGGAGAGATGAACACTGAAGCTTTCTTT. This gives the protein CANHKPQGEMNTEAFF.

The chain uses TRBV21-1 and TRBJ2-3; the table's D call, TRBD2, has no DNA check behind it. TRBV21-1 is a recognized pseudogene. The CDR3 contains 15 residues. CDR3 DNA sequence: TGTGCCAGCAGCAAAGTGGGCGGGGACACAGATACGCAGTATTTT. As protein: CASSKVGGDTDTQYF.

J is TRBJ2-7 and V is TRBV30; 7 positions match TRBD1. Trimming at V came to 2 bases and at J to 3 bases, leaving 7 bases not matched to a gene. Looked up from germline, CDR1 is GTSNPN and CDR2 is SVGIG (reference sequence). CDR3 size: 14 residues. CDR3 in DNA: TGTGCCTGGAGTAAGGGGGCCACGCTCTACGAGCAGTACTTC. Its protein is CAWSKGATLYEQYF.

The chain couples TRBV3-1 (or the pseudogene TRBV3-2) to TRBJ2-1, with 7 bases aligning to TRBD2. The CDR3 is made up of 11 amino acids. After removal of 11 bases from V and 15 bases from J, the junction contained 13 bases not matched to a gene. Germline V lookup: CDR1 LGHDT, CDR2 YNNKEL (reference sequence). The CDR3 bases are TGTGCCGTCTCAGGGACTACCGGACCGTTCTTC. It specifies CAVSGTTGPFF.

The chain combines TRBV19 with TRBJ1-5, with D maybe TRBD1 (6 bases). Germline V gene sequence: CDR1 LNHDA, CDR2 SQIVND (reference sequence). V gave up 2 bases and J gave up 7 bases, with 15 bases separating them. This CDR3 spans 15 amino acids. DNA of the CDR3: TGTGCCAGTAGTATATTAGAACAGGGTTGGCAGCCCCAGCATTTT. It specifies CASSILEQGWQPQHF.

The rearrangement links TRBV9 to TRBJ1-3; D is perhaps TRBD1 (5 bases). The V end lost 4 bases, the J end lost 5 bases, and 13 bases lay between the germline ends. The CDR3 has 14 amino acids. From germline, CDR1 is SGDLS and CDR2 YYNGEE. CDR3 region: CASSPGGGRNTIYF. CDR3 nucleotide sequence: TGTGCCAGCAGCCCAGGCGGGGGTAGAAACACCATATATTTT.

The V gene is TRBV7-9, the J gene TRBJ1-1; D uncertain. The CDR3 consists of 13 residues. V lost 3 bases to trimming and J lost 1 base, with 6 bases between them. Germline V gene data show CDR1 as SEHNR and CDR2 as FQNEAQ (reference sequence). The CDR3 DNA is TGTGCCAGCAGCTTGAGGGAGAACACTGAAGCTTTCTTT. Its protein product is CASSLRENTEAFF.